This T cell receptor (beta chain) appears in the sequencing data of a study of technical replicates of blood from a few donors. Germline loops: CDR1 SGHKS, CDR2 YYEKEE (reference sequence). Trimming pared 2 bases from V and 4 bases from J, leaving 5 bases between. The CDR3 is 12 amino acids. Repertoires were generated with immunoSEQ multiplex PCR, while TCRdb's copy carries only in-frame clones and drops some. This sample has 70,000 to 95,000 clones; approximately 96% occur once, and the top ten carry around 0.18%. This clone was counted a single time. Sequencing used T cells isolated from PBMCs. The V and J genes are TRBV5-5 and TRBJ2-3; D gene ambiguous. The TCR was taken from a human donor in good health. CDR3 DNA sequence: TGTGCCAGCAGCTTAAGCGCAGATACGCAGTATTTT. Translation gives CASSLSADTQYF.